What follows describes a single TCR beta chain. There are a few counts of this clonotype. Which antigen it targets is not known. No base qualities exist here, and no much larger clone lies one base off it. The method behind the library was PCR. TCR sequencing of DNA from cultured CD4+ T cells used the Oncomine TCR Beta short-read assay at the Johns Hopkins FTIC core. The QIAamp micro DNA kit was used to extract genomic DNA from the cultured CD4+ T cells. Oncomine TCR Beta libraries made from cultured CD4+ T cells were pooled using unique dual indexes and sequenced on an Illumina iSeq 100. In the authors' own workflow: Non-productive sequences were removed, and CDR3s that did not start with C, did not end with F or W, or were shorter than 7 amino acids were discarded. Antigen-specific clonotypes were identified using the MANAFEST web application through comparison of peptide-stimulated wells with reference and other culture wells. For a clone to be called positive, the clone needed an FDR below 0.05, an odds ratio above 5, and a productive frequency above 0.1% in at least two of three replicate wells. Cross-reactive clonotypes were defined as significantly expanded in both SARS-CoV-2 spike wells and at least one common cold coronavirus spike condition. CDR3 homology was assessed with Levenshtein distances (stringdist) and unrooted phylogenetic trees (ape) in R version 3.6.1. The public reads were reanalyzed by TCRdb: fastp trimming at Q25, MiXCR alignment, in-frame beta chains only. All rows with the same CDR3 protein become a single entry with the most common DNA and genes. TCRdb, not the authors, supplied the V and J calls. The sample table records 13,000 or so distinct CDR3 sequences; about 50% of these occur just once. Around 12% of the sample is taken by the ten largest.

The data derive from a study of vaccination and CD4 T cells after COVID-19 (dated by TCRdb to 2021 to 2024). Context from the whole study: Convalescent patients had a positive SARS-CoV-2 result on nasal swab PCR, and of these patients, nine had mild disease and one had severe disease. The spike-specific CD4+ TCR repertoire was compared before and after mRNA vaccination in approximately ten COVID-19 convalescent patients and a handful of infection-naive healthy vaccine recipients. Control cultures received a CEFX viral epitope pool as the positive control, an HIV-1 Nef peptide pool as the negative control, or no peptide. The time from the second vaccine dose to post-vaccine blood sampling had a median of around 72 days and ranged from about 14 to 250 days. Post-COVID blood samples from convalescent patients were collected a median of approximately 93 days after diagnosis, with a range of 35 to 161 days. In the convalescent cohort there were six males and four females, among whom were two Hispanic individuals, seven Caucasians, two Asians and one multiracial person. Each participant got two doses of either the Pfizer-BioNTech BNT162b2 vaccine (n=8) or the Moderna mRNA-1273 vaccine (n=2). Culture stimuli were overlapping spike peptide pools from SARS-CoV-2 and from the common cold coronaviruses HCoV-NL63, HCoV-OC43 and HCoV-229E.

General findings and caveats noted by the study authors: The number of convalescent patients in the study was relatively small, and the study did not examine early timepoints following natural infection. Among the post-vaccine SARS-CoV-2-reactive clones in convalescent patients, a median approximately 86% showed up only after vaccination, which suggests vaccine-specific priming. Although the median number of SARS-CoV-2-reactive clonotypes went up from 20 to 25 after infection to about 38 after vaccination, the increase was not significant. Nearly all vaccine-specific clones in convalescent patients (304 of 307) were mono-reactive for SARS-CoV-2 spike rather than cross-reactive with common cold coronaviruses.

The CDR3 covers 17 residues, taking in both the cysteine and the phenylalanine. The sequence is cut down to CDR3 DNA, 51 bases in frame from base 1. The germline V gene (reference sequence) supplies CDR1 LNHDA and CDR2 SQIVND. Ends trimmed: V by 3 bases, J by 2 bases; bases unmatched to a gene: 10. This specimen's treatment or condition label, interpreted: roughly ten-day PBMC culture with coronavirus spike peptide pools or control peptides (ViraFEST assay). The ViraFEST assay was used in the study, in which antigen-specific T cells were expanded with peptide pools and expanded clonotypes were subsequently identified by TCR sequencing. The convalescent patients' positive SARS-CoV-2 PCR tests were from March to December 2020, which was before the Alpha, Beta and Delta variants emerged in the United States. Some 2 million PBMCs per well were cultured in IMDM with approximately 5% human AB serum and 8.5 to 10 IU/ml IL-2, plus 10 ug/ml peptide pools. Half of the culture medium was replaced with fresh IL-2-containing medium on days 3 and 7. CD4+ T cells were isolated after approximately ten days of culture through negative selection using the EasySep CD4+ T cell isolation kit. Ficoll-Paque Plus gradient centrifugation was used to isolate PBMCs from whole blood, and the isolated PBMCs were then either used fresh or cryopreserved at -140C. In general, triplicate wells were set up for every culture condition.

The source of this sequence is a human donor who had recovered from COVID-19. Input material: CD4+ T cells from blood, cultured in vitro. The V and J segments used are TRBV19 and TRBJ1-5; TRBD1 fits 7 bases in the junction. The bases are TGTGCCAGTAGTATCCGGACGAGGGGGCGAGGCAATCAGCCCCAGCATTTT. Its translation reads: CASSIRTRGRGNQPQHF.